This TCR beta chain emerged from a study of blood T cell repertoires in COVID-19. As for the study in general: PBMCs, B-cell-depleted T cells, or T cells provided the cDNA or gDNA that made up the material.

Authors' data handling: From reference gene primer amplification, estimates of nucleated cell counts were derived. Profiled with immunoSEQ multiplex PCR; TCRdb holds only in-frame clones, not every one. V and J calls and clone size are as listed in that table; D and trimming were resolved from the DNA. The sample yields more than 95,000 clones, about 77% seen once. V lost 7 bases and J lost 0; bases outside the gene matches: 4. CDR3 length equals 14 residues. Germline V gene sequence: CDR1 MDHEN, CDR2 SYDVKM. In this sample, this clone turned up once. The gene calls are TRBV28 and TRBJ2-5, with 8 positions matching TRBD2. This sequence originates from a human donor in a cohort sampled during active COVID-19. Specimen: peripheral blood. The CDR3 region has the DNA TGTGCCAGCACCGGGGGGGTCCACCAAGAGACCCAGTACTTC. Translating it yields CASTGGVHQETQYF.